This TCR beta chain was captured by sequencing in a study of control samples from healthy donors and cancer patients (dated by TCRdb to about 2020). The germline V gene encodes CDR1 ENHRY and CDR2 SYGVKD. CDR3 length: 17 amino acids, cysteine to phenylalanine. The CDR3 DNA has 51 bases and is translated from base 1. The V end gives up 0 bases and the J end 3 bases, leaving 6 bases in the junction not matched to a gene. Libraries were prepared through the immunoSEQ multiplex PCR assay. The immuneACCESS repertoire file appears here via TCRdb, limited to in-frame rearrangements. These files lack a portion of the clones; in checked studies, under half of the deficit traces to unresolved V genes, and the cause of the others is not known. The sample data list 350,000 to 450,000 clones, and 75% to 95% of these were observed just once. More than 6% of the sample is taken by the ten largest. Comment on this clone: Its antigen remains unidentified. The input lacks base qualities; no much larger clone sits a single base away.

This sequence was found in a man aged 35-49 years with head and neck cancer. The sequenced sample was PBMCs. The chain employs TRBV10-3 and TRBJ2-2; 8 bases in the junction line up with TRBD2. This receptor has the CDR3 CAISESEAGAYTGELFF. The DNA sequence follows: TGTGCCATCAGTGAGTCAGAAGCGGGGGCCTACACCGGGGAGCTGTTTTTT.